This T cell receptor (beta chain) was captured by sequencing in a study of T cell responses to AZD1222 COVID-19 vaccine. Whole-study results and caveats: An increase in Spike-specific TCR breadth and depth was observed after two AZD1222 doses.

Some clones are missing from TCRdb's copy, which holds only in-frame ones; the method was immunoSEQ multiplex PCR. The table shows over 65,000 clones, with 90% occurring only once. As regards this clone: Its antigen is currently unknown.

CDR1 is SGHNT, CDR2 YENEEA, per germline. V lost 4 bases and J lost 1; bases outside the gene matches: 6. The CDR3 consists of 17 residues. This chain uses TRBV11-3 with TRBJ2-7; the match to TRBD2 covers 14 bases. The TCR comes from an adult in good health. This specimen consisted of peripheral blood, obtained on day 0 of AZD1222 vaccination. For the CDR3, the DNA is TGTGCCAGCAGCTCCCCCGGACTAGCGGGGGGTTCCTACGAGCAGTACTTC. Translating it yields CASSSPGLAGGSYEQYF.